Each of the 8 T cell receptor beta chains below was sequenced from the same sample in a study of CD8+CD57+ T cells in acquired aplastic anemia. The TCR beta profiling, which covered VDJ combination and CDR3 sequence, was carried out using genomic DNA as the template. From the reads, TCRdb called clonotypes with MiXCR, one entry per CDR3 protein. The repertoire has 120,000 or so distinct CDR3 sequences, about two fifths of them found once; the top ten carry about 2.6%. Whoever was chosen for sequencing had shown CD8+CD57+ cell expansion by flow cytometry. Sequenced material: sorted CD4+, CD8+, or CD8+CD57+ T cells (not recorded which) from PBMCs. Every receptor here comes from a human donor with aplastic anemia.

Ten or more counts support this clonotype. The CDR3 DNA reads TGTGCCAGCAGTGAAGCGAGGATGAACACTGAAGCTTTCTTT. This translates into CASSEARMNTEAFF. The rearrangement joins TRBV2 to TRBJ1-1; no firm D call. V lost 0 bases and J lost 0, with 5 bases in between. The CDR3 length is 14 residues. CDR1 and CDR2 from the germline V gene are SNHLY and FYNNEI.

This clonotype was found many times. The rearrangement links TRBV7-8 to TRBJ2-1; no clear D. Germline lookup yields CDR1 SGHVS and CDR2 FQNEAQ. V gave up 1 base and J gave up 0 bases, with 10 bases separating them. The CDR3 contains 16 residues. CDR3 amino acids: CASSLELSSSYNEQFF. The CDR3 region has the DNA TGTGCCAGCAGCTTAGAGTTGTCTAGCTCCTACAATGAGCAGTTCTTC.

CDR3 region: CATSRASETQYF. CDR3 in DNA: TGTGCCACCAGCAGAGCGTCAGAGACCCAGTACTTC. V usage is TRBV15 and J usage is TRBJ2-5; D remains ambiguous. Between the trimmed V and J ends, which lost 1 base and 4 bases, there was a span of 4 bases. Per the germline V gene, CDR1 is LNHNV and CDR2 is YYDKDF (reference sequence). CDR3 length equals 12 residues. Filled out from reference TRBV15 and TRBJ2-5, the complete variable domain reads DAMVIQNPRYQVTQFGKPVTLSCSQTLNHNVMYWYQQKSSQAPKLLFHYYDKDFNNEADTPDNFQSRRPNTSFCFLDIRSPGLGDTAMYLCATSRASETQYFGPGTRLLVL.

V gene TRBV20-1 combines with J gene TRBJ2-7; 8 bases line up with TRBD2. The CDR3 is 14 amino acids. Germline loops: CDR1 DFQATT, CDR2 SNEGSKA (reference sequence). V lost 1 base to trimming and J lost 4 bases; unmatched junction nucleotides: 6. The CDR3 bases are TGCAGTGCTAGAGTGGGACCGGGGGGGTACGAGCAGTACTTC. This sequence encodes CSARVGPGGYEQYF.

This clonotype was seen repeatedly, ten times or more. The chain couples TRBV12-3 or TRBV12-4 to TRBJ1-4; 9 bases are shared with TRBD1. Losses at the gene ends were 4 bases for V and 5 bases for J; bases not matched to a gene: 5. The CDR3 sequence is 15 residues long. CDR3 in amino acids: CASSSPGTGNEKLFF. In DNA, the CDR3 is TGTGCCAGCAGTTCACCCGGGACAGGGAATGAAAAACTGTTTTTT.

This clonotype was picked up a small number of times. This chain joins TRBV11-2 and TRBJ2-5; no firm D call. Germline lookup yields CDR1 SGHAT and CDR2 FQNNGV. With 0 bases removed from V and 2 bases from J, the gap between germline ends came to 16 bases. The CDR3 totals 17 residues. Here the CDR3 DNA reads TGTGCCAGCAGCTTAGATTTGGAGTCACTTCAACAAGAGACCCAGTACTTC. Its protein product is CASSLDLESLQQETQYF.

This clonotype has ten or more counts. The chain uses TRBV28 and TRBJ2-7; unclear D gene. Germline V lookup: CDR1 MDHEN, CDR2 SYDVKM. The CDR3 covers 12 residues. Trimming stripped 11 bases from V and 3 bases from J, with 14 bases between. CDR3 DNA sequence: TGTGCCGCCCAAGGGCAAGACTACGAGCAGTACTTC. It translates to CAAQGQDYEQYF.

This clonotype was picked up many times. The chain couples TRBV9 to TRBJ2-3; D is ambiguous. Germline V CDR1 and CDR2: SGDLS, YYNGEE. Between the trimmed V and J ends, which lost 0 bases and 8 bases, there was a span of 7 bases. The CDR3 runs 12 residues. DNA for the CDR3: TGTGCCAGCAGCGTAGAAGCAGGTACGCAGTATTTT. This encodes CASSVEAGTQYF.